A single sample is the source of the 31 T cell receptor beta chains below, sequenced in a study of cytomegalovirus exposure and HLA in healthy donors. Amplification used 60 Vbeta primers and 13 Jbeta primers. The repertoire was sequenced with immunoSEQ multiplex PCR; TCRdb's copy has only in-frame clones and lacks some. The profile shows approximately 110,000 clones, roughly 80% of them singletons. Sequences were obtained from PBMCs. These TCRs come from a man aged 30 to 45 in good health and CMV-seropositive.

The V and J genes are TRBV5-4 and TRBJ1-2; TRBD1 aligns across 11 bases. The germline gives CDR1 SGHNT, CDR2 YYREEE (reference sequence). With V trimmed by 4 bases and J by 5 bases, 10 bases remained unmatched. This CDR3 region has 16 residues. As DNA, the CDR3 is TGTGCCAGCAGCCGGGACGGGACAGGGGGAGAATATGGCTACACCTTC. Residues: CASSRDGTGGEYGYTF.

V is TRBV2 and J is TRBJ1-2; D not certain. This CDR3 comprises 11 residues. Germline lookup yields CDR1 SNHLY and CDR2 FYNNEI. Between the trimmed V and J ends, which lost 7 bases and 3 bases, there was a span of 6 bases. CDR3 sequence reads: CASNRDYGYTF. As DNA, the CDR3 is TGTGCCAGCAACCGGGACTATGGCTACACCTTC.

This clone was found once. The chain combines TRBV5-1 with TRBJ2-6; TRBD2 agrees at 8 bases. Germline CDR1 is SGHRS and CDR2 is YFSETQ. The CDR3 loop spans 20 amino acids. The V segment lost 4 bases and the J segment 1 base; nucleotides outside the gene matches: 16. Here the CDR3 DNA reads TGCGCCAGCAGCGGGAGGGTGGCGGGAGGACGCGCTTCTGGGGCCAACGTCCTGACTTTC. Translated: CASSGRVAGGRASGANVLTF.

This clone was recorded many times. CDR3 amino acids: CASSLISEDTQYF. In nucleotides, the CDR3 is TGTGCCAGCAGTTTAATATCAGAAGATACGCAGTATTTT. The rearrangement uses TRBV27 and TRBJ2-3; D gene ambiguous. This CDR3 is built from 13 residues. Germline V lookup: CDR1 MNHEY, CDR2 SMNVEV (reference sequence). V lost 2 bases and J 5 bases, leaving 8 bases between the germline ends.

The CDR3 is CASSLRGQRIATNEKLFF. The CDR3 nucleotides read TGCGCCAGCAGCTTAAGGGGACAGAGGATTGCAACTAATGAAAAACTGTTTTTT. The chain joins TRBV5-1 to TRBJ1-4; 7 nucleotides line up with TRBD1. The CDR3 is 18 amino acids. In germline, CDR1 is SGHRS, CDR2 YFSETQ. The J segment lost 0 bases and the V segment lost 2 bases, leaving 10 bases of the junction unmatched.

The chain is built from TRBV4-1 and TRBJ2-3; 8 positions match TRBD2. Germline-derived CDR1 and CDR2 are MGHRA and YSYEKL. The CDR3 is 17 amino acids. The trim removed 3 bases at V and 0 bases at J, leaving 8 bases unmatched. The CDR3 here is CASSHPLAGSSTDTQYF. CDR3 bases: TGCGCCAGCAGCCACCCTCTAGCGGGCTCTAGCACAGATACGCAGTATTTT.

The rearrangement uses TRBV5-1 and TRBJ2-1, with D possibly TRBD2 on 5 matching bases. This CDR3 has 12 residues. V was trimmed by 0 bases and J by 12 bases, leaving 10 bases between them. Germline CDR1 and CDR2: SGHRS and YFSETQ. CDR3 in amino acids: CASSLEIEGQFF. The CDR3 nucleotides are TGCGCCAGCAGCTTGGAAATAGAGGGGCAGTTCTTC.

The rearrangement links TRBV7-8 to TRBJ1-1; 7 bases are shared with TRBD1. The length of the CDR3 is 15 residues. CDR1 SGHVS and CDR2 FQNEAQ come from the germline V gene. Trimming at V came to 1 base and at J to 0 bases, leaving 2 bases not matched to a gene. The CDR3 reads CASSLGTGMNTEAFF. CDR3 DNA sequence: TGTGCCAGCAGCTTAGGGACAGGTATGAACACTGAAGCTTTCTTT.

There are a few counts of this clone. The chain couples TRBV6-1 to TRBJ2-2; 7 nucleotides line up with TRBD1. This CDR3 spans 14 amino acids. CDR1 and CDR2 (germline): MNHNS, SASEGT. After removal of 4 bases from V and 4 bases from J, the junction contained 3 bases not matched to a gene. The CDR3 here is CASSVSGGTGELFF. In nucleotides, the CDR3 is TGTGCCAGCAGTGTATCAGGGGGCACCGGGGAGCTGTTTTTT.

There are a few counts of this clone. This sample also contains other DNA sequences that code for the same CDR3. V usage is TRBV5-1 and J usage is TRBJ2-3, with D hard to call. The germline V gene encodes CDR1 SGHRS and CDR2 YFSETQ. The CDR3 has 14 residues. V lost 0 bases to trimming and J lost 1 base, with 6 bases between them. The CDR3 nucleotides read TGCGCCAGCAGCTTGGCCCCGGGCACAGATACGCAGTATTTT. It translates to CASSLAPGTDTQYF.

The rearrangement joins TRBV2 to TRBJ2-1; D possibly corresponds to TRBD2 (5 bases). Per germline, CDR1 SNHLY and CDR2 FYNNEI. Trimming took off 7 bases at V and 4 bases at J, with 8 bases between the two ends. The CDR3 totals 12 residues. CDR3 in amino acids: CASMDSYNEQFF. For the CDR3, the DNA is TGTGCCAGCATGGACTCTTACAATGAGCAGTTCTTC.

This clone was observed once. At one end, the junction sequence differs from germline, possibly due to a read error. V gene TRBV15 combines with J gene TRBJ1-4, with D unclear. Germline CDR1 is LNHNV and CDR2 is YYDKDF (reference sequence). The CDR3 runs 14 residues. DNA of the CDR3: TGTGCCACCGGCAGACCACAGTATAATGAAAAACTGTTTTTT. Translation: CATGRPQYNEKLFF.

The CDR3, as DNA: TGTGCCTGGAGCCAACTTACAGGGGTTGGAGCTTTCTTT. Residues: CAWSQLTGVGAFF. This sequence joins TRBV30 and TRBJ1-1; 7 bases are shared with TRBD1. Germline values: CDR1 GTSNPN, CDR2 SVGIG (reference sequence). The CDR3 is made up of 13 amino acids. With V trimmed by 3 bases and J by 10 bases, 11 bases remained unmatched.

Only a few counts were recorded for this clone. Different DNA sequences within this sample yield the same CDR3. The CDR3 DNA is TGTGCCAGCAGTGAGGGCCTCCTCTACGAGCAGTACGTC. Its translation: CASSEGLLYEQYV. The J gene is TRBJ2-7, the V gene TRBV6-1; D ambiguous. CDR3 length equals 13 residues. Trimming took 3 bases from V and 3 from J, leaving 9 bases between them. Germline CDR1 MNHNS, CDR2 SASEGT.

The chain employs TRBV29-1 and TRBJ2-3, with 11 bases aligning to TRBD1. V gave up 1 base and J gave up 4 bases; unmatched junction bases: 7. This CDR3 comprises 16 residues. From germline, CDR1 is SQVTM and CDR2 ANQGSEA. In DNA, the CDR3 is TGCAGCGTTGAAGTCCCTGGACAGGGGGCAGCAGATACGCAGTATTTT. Protein sequence: CSVEVPGQGAADTQYF.

The chain is built from TRBV5-4 and TRBJ1-4; 7 bases are a match to TRBD1. The germline gives CDR1 SGHNT, CDR2 YYREEE (reference sequence). The CDR3 has 14 amino acids. The V segment lost 1 base and the J segment 10 bases; nucleotides outside the gene matches: 7. The CDR3 protein is CASSLRDSWGKLFF. DNA for the CDR3: TGTGCCAGCAGCTTGAGGGACAGCTGGGGAAAACTGTTTTTT.

This sequence joins TRBV23-1 and TRBJ2-1; D not resolved. TRBV23-1 has ORF status, its function being uncertain. Trimming cost V 6 bases and J 5 bases, with 5 bases left between them. CDR3 length equals 11 residues. In DNA, the CDR3 is TGCGCCAGCAGCGAGAACAATGAGCAGTTCTTC. Translation gives CASSENNEQFF.

The chain employs TRBV6-1 and TRBJ2-1, with 13 bases matching TRBD2. The J segment lost 6 bases and the V segment lost 7 bases, leaving 6 bases of the junction unmatched. Germline values: CDR1 MNHNS, CDR2 SASEGT. The CDR3 is made up of 15 amino acids. The CDR3 region has the DNA TGTGCCAGCAACCCGACTAGCGGGGGGTTCAATGAGCAGTTCTTC. Protein: CASNPTSGGFNEQFF.

This sequence joins TRBV7-7 and TRBJ2-5; D gene unclear. This CDR3 comprises 13 residues. Germline-derived CDR1 and CDR2 are SSHAT and FNYEAQ (reference sequence). V gave up 4 bases and J gave up 1 base, with 7 bases separating them. The CDR3 coding sequence is TGTGCCAGCAGCTCCCTCCCCCAAGAGACCCAGTACTTC. As protein: CASSSLPQETQYF.

This chain joins TRBV10-3 and TRBJ1-2; the match to TRBD1 covers 7 bases. This CDR3 has 15 residues. Germline V lookup: CDR1 ENHRY, CDR2 SYGVKD. V lost 0 bases and J lost 4; bases outside the gene matches: 5. DNA for the CDR3: TGTGCCATCAGTGAGTCTCCTGCAGGGGGCTATGGCTACACCTTC. It codes for CAISESPAGGYGYTF.

This clone is a singleton in its sample. The V gene is TRBV9, the J gene TRBJ1-2, with 9 bases fitting TRBD1. V shed 4 bases and J 2 bases; nucleotides not matched to a gene: 6. This CDR3 region has 15 residues. CDR1 and CDR2 (germline): SGDLS, YYNGEE. The CDR3: CASSPMGQGNYGYTF. CDR3 in DNA: TGTGCCAGCAGCCCCATGGGACAGGGAAACTATGGCTACACCTTC. Filled out from reference TRBV9 and TRBJ1-2, the complete variable domain reads DSGVTQTPKHLITATGQRVTLRCSPRSGDLSVYWYQQSLDQGLQFLIQYYNGEERAKGNILERFSAQQFPDLHSELNLSSLELGDSALYFCASSPMGQGNYGYTFGSGTRLTVV.

V gene TRBV6-5 combines with J gene TRBJ1-2, with 8 nucleotides matching TRBD1. The CDR3 is 14 amino acids. Germline V CDR1 and CDR2: MNHEY, SVGAGI. V gave up 5 bases and J gave up 8 bases; unmatched junction bases: 10. CDR3: CASSPDRGRGGYTF. The CDR3 DNA is TGTGCCAGCAGTCCCGACAGGGGACGTGGAGGCTACACCTTC.

The genes are TRBV12-5 and TRBJ2-5; 9 bases are shared with TRBD1. This CDR3 contains 15 residues. V lost 5 bases to trimming and J lost 5 bases; unmatched junction nucleotides: 9. CDR1 and CDR2 from the germline V gene are LGHNT and FRNRAP. In DNA, the CDR3 is TGTGCTAGTGGTCCGCCGACAGGGGGTGTGGAGACCCAGTACTTC. As protein: CASGPPTGGVETQYF.

The chain is built from TRBV9 and TRBJ1-4; TRBD1 might be the D (5 bases). The CDR3 loop spans 20 amino acids. V was trimmed by 2 bases and J by 6 bases, leaving 29 bases between them. Germline V CDR1 and CDR2: SGDLS, YYNGEE. The chain's CDR3 is CASSVPLAGRGLGLDEKLFF. The DNA for the CDR3 is TGTGCCAGCAGCGTCCCACTCGCCGGAAGGGGCTTAGGGCTCGATGAAAAACTGTTTTTT.

The chain uses TRBV5-6 and TRBJ2-2, with a weak D call TRBD2 (5 bases). CDR3 size: 14 residues. V was trimmed by 3 bases and J by 5 bases, leaving 11 bases between them. Germline loops: CDR1 SGHDT, CDR2 YYEEEE. CDR3 sequence (DNA): TGTGCCAGCAGCTCTAGCCTAGGGACCGGGGAGCTGTTTTTT. Protein sequence: CASSSSLGTGELFF.

The chain carries TRBV5-1 and TRBJ2-3; 7 bases fit TRBD2. Germline values: CDR1 SGHRS, CDR2 YFSETQ. The CDR3 spans 14 residues. V shed 6 bases, J shed 4 bases, and the junction held 8 bases outside the gene matches. CDR3 residues: CASTAAGESDTQYF. CDR3 bases: TGCGCCAGCACCGCGGCGGGGGAGTCAGATACGCAGTATTTT.

The chain combines TRBV5-4 with TRBJ1-2; 8 bases agree with TRBD1. V gave up 4 bases and J gave up 5 bases; unmatched junction bases: 7. Germline V lookup: CDR1 SGHNT, CDR2 YYREEE (reference sequence). This CDR3 spans 14 amino acids. The CDR3 region is CASSGAGQGYGYTF. The CDR3 nucleotides are TGTGCCAGCAGCGGCGCCGGACAGGGATATGGCTACACCTTC.

J is TRBJ2-1 and V is TRBV11-3; the match to TRBD2 covers 11 bases. V was pared by 8 bases and J by 4 bases, with 13 bases of the junction left unmatched. CDR1 is SGHNT and CDR2 is YENEEA in the germline V gene. The CDR3 is 17 residues long. The CDR3 DNA reads TGTGCCAGCGAACCCACTAGTAGCGGGAGGGCTTACAATGAGCAGTTCTTC. Its translation is CASEPTSSGRAYNEQFF.

Remarks on this clone: The identical CDR3 is also encoded by other nucleotide sequences in the sample. The chain has TRBV30 and TRBJ2-4, with 8 bases that match TRBD2. This CDR3 is 14 amino acids long. After removal of 8 bases from V and 2 bases from J, the junction contained 8 bases not matched to a gene. CDR1 and CDR2 (germline): GTSNPN, SVGIG (reference sequence). For the CDR3, the DNA is TGTGCCCGGGCCGGCGGGGGGTCCAAAAACATTCAGTACTTC. This sequence encodes CARAGGGSKNIQYF. The full variable domain, in which reference TRBV30 and TRBJ2-4 provide the parts outside the CDR3, is SQTIHQWPATLVQPVGSPLSLECTVEGTSNPNLYWYRQAAGRGLQLLFYSVGIGQISSEVPQNLSASRPQDRQFILSSKKLLLSDSGFYLCARAGGGSKNIQYFGAGTRLSVL.

This sequence joins TRBV11-1 and TRBJ2-1; the D gene is possibly TRBD2 (6 bases). Trimming shortened V by 4 bases and J by 4 bases, and 14 bases separated the two germline ends. This CDR3 is built from 15 residues. CDR1 is SGHAT and CDR2 is FQDESV in the germline V gene (reference sequence). CDR3 amino acids: CASSSLAEEYNEQFF. In nucleotides, the CDR3 is TGTGCCAGCAGCTCCTTAGCGGAGGAATACAATGAGCAGTTCTTC.

The rearrangement links TRBV5-1 to TRBJ2-7, with 10 nucleotides matching TRBD1. This CDR3 has 15 amino acids. Trimming took 6 bases from V and 5 from J; bases not matched to a gene: 11. Germline V gene sequence: CDR1 SGHRS, CDR2 YFSETQ. The CDR3 bases are TGCGCCAGCACGGCCCCGGACAGGGGGGTTAACGAGCAGTACTTC. Its protein product is CASTAPDRGVNEQYF.